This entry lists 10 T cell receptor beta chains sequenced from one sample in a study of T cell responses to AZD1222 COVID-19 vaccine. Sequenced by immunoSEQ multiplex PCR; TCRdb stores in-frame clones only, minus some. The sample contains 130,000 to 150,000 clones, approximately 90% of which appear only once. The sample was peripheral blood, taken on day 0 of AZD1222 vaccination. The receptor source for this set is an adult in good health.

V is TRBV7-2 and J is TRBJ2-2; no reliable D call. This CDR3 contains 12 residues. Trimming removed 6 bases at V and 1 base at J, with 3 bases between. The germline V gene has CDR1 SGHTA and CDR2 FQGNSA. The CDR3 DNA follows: TGTGCCAGCAGGCAGAACACCGGGGAGCTGTTTTTT. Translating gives CASRQNTGELFF. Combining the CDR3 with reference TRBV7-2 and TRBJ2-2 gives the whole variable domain GAGVSQSPSNKVTEKGKDVELRCDPISGHTALYWYRQSLGQGLEFLIYFQGNSAPDKSGLPSDRFSAERTGGSVSTLTIQRTQQEDSAVYLCASRQNTGELFFGEGSRLTVL.

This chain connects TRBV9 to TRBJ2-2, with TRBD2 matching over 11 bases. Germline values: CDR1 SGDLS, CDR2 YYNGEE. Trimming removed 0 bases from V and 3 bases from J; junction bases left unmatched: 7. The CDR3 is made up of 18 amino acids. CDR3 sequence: CASSVGQGLAVYTGELFF. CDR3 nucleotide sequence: TGTGCCAGCAGCGTAGGCCAGGGACTAGCGGTTTACACCGGGGAGCTGTTTTTT. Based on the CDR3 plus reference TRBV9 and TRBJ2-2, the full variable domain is DSGVTQTPKHLITATGQRVTLRCSPRSGDLSVYWYQQSLDQGLQFLIQYYNGEERAKGNILERFSAQQFPDLHSELNLSSLELGDSALYFCASSVGQGLAVYTGELFFGEGSRLTVL.

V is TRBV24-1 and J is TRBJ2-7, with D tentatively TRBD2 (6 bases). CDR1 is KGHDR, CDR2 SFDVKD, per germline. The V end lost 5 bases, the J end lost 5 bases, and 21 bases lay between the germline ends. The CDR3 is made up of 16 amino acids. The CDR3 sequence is CATSGYGGIAGDEQYF. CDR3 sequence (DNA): TGTGCCACCAGTGGCTACGGGGGTATTGCTGGGGACGAGCAGTACTTC.

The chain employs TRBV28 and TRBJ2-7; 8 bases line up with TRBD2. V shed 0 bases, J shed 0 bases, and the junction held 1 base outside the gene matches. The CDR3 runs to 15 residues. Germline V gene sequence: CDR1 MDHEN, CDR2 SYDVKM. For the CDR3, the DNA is TGTGCCAGCAGTTTATGGCGGGAGGACTCCTACGAGCAGTACTTC. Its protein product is CASSLWREDSYEQYF.

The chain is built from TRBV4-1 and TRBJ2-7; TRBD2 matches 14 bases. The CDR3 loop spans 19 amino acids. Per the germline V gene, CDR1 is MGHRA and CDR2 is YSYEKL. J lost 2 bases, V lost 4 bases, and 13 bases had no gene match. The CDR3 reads CASSRGTSGSPGFTYEQYF. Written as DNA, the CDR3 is TGCGCCAGCAGCCGGGGGACTAGCGGGAGTCCGGGGTTCACCTACGAGCAGTACTTC.

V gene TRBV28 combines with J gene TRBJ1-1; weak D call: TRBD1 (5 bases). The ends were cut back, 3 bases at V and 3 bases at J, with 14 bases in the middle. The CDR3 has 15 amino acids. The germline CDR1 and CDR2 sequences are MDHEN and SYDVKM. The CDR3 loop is CASSFRRGGDTEAFF. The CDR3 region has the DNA TGTGCCAGCAGTTTCCGACGGGGAGGGGACACTGAAGCTTTCTTT.

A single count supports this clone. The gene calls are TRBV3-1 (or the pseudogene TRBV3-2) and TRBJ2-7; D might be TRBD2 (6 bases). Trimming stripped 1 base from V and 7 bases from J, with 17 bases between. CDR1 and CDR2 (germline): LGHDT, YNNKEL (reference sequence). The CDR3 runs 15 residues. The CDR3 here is CASSQGVGGTGEQYF. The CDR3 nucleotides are TGTGCCAGCAGCCAAGGGGTGGGAGGAACGGGGGAGCAGTACTTC.

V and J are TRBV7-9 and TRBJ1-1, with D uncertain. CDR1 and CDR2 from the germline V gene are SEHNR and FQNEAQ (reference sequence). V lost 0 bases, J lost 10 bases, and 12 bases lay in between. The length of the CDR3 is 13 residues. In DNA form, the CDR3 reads TGTGCCAGCAGCTTAGCGTCTGCGGGAACAGCTTTCTTT. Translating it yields CASSLASAGTAFF.

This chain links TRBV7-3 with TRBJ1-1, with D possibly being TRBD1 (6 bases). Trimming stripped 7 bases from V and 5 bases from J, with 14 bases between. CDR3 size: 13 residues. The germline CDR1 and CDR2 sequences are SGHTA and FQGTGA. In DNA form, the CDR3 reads TGTGCCAGCAACAATCGCAGGGGAACTGAAGCTTTCTTT. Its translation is CASNNRRGTEAFF.

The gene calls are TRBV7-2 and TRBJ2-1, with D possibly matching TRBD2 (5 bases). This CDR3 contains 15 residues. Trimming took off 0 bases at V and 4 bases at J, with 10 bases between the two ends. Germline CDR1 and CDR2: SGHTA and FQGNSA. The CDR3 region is CASSLATRVYNEQFF. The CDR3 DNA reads TGTGCCAGCAGCTTAGCAACGCGGGTGTACAATGAGCAGTTCTTC.